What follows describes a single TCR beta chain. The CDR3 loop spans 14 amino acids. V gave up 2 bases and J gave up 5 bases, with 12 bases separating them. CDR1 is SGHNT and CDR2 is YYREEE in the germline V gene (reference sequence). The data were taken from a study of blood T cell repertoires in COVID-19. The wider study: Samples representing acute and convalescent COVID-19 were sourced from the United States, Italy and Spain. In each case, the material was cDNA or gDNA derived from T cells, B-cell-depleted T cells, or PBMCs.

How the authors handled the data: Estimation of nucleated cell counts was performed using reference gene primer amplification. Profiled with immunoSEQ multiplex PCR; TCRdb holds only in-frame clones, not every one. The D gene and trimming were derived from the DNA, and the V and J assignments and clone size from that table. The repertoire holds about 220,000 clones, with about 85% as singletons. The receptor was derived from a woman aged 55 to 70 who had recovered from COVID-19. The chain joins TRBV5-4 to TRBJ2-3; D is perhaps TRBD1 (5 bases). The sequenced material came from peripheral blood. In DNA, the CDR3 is TGTGCCAGCAGCTTCCAGTACAGGCTAGATACGCAGTATTTT. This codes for CASSFQYRLDTQYF.